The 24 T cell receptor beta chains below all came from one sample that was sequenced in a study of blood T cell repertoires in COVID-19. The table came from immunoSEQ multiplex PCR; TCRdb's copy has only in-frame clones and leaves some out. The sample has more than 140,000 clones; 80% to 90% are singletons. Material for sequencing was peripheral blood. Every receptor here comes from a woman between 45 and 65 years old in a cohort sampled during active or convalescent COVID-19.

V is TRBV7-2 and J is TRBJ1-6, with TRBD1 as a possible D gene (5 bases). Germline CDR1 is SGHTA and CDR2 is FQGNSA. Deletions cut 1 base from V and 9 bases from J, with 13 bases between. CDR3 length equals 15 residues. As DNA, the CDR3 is TGTGCCAGCAGCTTAGAGGGACGGGGGGGTTCACCCCTCCACTTT. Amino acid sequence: CASSLEGRGGSPLHF.

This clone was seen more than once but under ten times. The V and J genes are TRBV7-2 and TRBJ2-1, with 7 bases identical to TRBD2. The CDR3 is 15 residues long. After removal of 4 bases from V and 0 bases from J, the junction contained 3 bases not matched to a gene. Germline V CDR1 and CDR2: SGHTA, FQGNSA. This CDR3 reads CASSYGRSSYNEQFF. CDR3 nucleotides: TGTGCCAGCAGCTACGGGAGGAGCTCCTACAATGAGCAGTTCTTC.

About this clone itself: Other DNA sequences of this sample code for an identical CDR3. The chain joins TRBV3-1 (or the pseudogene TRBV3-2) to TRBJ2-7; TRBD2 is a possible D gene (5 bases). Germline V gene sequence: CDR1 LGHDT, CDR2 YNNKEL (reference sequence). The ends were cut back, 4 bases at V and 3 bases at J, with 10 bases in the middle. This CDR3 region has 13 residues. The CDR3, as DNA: TGTGCCAGCAGCCGCGAGGGTAGCTACGAGCAGTACTTC. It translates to CASSREGSYEQYF.

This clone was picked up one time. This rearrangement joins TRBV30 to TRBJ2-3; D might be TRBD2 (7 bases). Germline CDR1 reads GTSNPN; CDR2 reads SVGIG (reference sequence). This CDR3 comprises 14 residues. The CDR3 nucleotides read TGTGTCCTGGAAAAGAGGGGGGGGACAGATACGCAGTATTTT. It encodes CVLEKRGGTDTQYF.

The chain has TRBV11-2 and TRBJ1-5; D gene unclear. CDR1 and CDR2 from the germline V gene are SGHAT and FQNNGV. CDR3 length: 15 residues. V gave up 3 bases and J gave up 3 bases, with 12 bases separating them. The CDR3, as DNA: TGTGCCAGCAGCTTTGATGGCCTTTCCAATCAGCCCCAGCATTTT. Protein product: CASSFDGLSNQPQHF.

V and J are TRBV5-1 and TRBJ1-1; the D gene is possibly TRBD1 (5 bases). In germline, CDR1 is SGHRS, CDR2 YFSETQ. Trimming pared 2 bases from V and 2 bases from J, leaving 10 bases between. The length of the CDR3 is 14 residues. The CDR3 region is CASSFGQSNTEAFF. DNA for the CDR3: TGCGCCAGCAGCTTTGGACAATCCAACACTGAAGCTTTCTTT.

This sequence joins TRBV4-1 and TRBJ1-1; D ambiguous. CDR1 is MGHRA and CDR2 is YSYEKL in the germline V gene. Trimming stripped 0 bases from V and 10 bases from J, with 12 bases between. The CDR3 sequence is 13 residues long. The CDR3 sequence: CASSQEVRGTAFF. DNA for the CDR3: TGCGCCAGCAGCCAAGAAGTCCGGGGTACAGCTTTCTTT.

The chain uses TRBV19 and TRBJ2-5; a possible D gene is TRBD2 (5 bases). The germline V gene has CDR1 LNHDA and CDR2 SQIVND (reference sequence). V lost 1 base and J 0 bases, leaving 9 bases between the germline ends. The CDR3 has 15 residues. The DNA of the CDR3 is TGTGCCAGTAGTATAGCAGCGGAGTACCAAGAGACCCAGTACTTC. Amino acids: CASSIAAEYQETQYF. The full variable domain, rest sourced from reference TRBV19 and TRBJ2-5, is DGGITQSPKYLFRKEGQNVTLSCEQNLNHDAMYWYRQDPGQGLRLIYYSQIVNDFQKGDIAEGYSVSREKKESFPLTVTSAQKNPTAFYLCASSIAAEYQETQYFGPGTRLLVL.

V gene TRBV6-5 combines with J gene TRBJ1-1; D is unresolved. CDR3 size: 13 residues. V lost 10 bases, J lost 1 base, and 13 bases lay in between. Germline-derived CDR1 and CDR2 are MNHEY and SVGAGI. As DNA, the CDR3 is TGTGCCACCCGGGAAGGGAGGAACACTGAAGCTTTCTTT. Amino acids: CATREGRNTEAFF.

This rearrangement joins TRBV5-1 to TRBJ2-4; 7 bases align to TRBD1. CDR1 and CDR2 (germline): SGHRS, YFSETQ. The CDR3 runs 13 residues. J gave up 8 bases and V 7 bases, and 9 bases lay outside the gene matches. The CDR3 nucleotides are TGCGCCAGCTCTAGAGGGCAGGGGGACATTCAGTACTTC. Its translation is CASSRGQGDIQYF.

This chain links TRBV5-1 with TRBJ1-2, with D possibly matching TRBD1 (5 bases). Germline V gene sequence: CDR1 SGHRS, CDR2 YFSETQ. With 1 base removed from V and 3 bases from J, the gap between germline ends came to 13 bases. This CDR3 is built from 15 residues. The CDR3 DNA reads TGCGCCAGCAGCTTGAGGACACTCGCCGACTATGGCTACACCTTC. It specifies CASSLRTLADYGYTF. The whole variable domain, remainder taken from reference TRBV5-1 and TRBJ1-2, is KAGVTQTPRYLIKTRGQQVTLSCSPISGHRSVSWYQQTPGQGLQFLFEYFSETQRNKGNFPGRFSGRQFSNSRSEMNVSTLELGDSALYLCASSLRTLADYGYTFGSGTRLTVV.

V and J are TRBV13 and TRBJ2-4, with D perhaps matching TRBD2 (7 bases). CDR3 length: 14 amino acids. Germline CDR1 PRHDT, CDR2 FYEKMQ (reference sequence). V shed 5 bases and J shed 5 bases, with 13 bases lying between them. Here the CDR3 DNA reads TGTGCCAGCAGCCCGACGGGGGGCCAAAACATTCAGTACTTC. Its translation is CASSPTGGQNIQYF.

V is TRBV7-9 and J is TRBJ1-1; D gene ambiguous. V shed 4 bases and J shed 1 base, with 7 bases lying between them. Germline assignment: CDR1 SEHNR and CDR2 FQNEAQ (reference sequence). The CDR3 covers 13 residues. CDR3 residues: CASSSGWNTEAFF. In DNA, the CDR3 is TGTGCCAGCAGCTCGGGGTGGAACACTGAAGCTTTCTTT.

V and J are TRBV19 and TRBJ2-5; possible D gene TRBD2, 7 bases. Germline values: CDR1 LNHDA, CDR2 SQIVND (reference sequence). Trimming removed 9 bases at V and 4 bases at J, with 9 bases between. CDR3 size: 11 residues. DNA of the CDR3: TGTGCCAGCGGGGGGCCAGAGACCCAGTACTTC. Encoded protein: CASGGPETQYF.

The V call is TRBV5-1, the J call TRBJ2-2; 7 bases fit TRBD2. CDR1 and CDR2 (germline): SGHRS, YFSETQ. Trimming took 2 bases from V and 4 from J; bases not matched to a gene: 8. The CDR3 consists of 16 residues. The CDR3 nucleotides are TGCGCCAGCAGCTTCGGACTAGTCGGCCCCACCGGGGAGCTGTTTTTT. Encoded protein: CASSFGLVGPTGELFF.

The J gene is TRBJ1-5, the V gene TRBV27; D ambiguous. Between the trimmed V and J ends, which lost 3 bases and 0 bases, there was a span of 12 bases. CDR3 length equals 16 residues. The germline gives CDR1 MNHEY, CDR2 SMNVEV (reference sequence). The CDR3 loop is CASSFRSSNSNQPQHF. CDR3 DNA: TGTGCCAGCAGTTTTCGGAGCAGCAATAGCAATCAGCCCCAGCATTTT.

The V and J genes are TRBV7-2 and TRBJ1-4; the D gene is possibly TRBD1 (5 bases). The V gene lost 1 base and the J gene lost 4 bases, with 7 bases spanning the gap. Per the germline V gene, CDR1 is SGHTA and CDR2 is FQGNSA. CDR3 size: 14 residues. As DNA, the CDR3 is TGTGCCAGCAGCTTAGAAGGGGTTAATGAAAAACTGTTTTTT. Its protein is CASSLEGVNEKLFF.

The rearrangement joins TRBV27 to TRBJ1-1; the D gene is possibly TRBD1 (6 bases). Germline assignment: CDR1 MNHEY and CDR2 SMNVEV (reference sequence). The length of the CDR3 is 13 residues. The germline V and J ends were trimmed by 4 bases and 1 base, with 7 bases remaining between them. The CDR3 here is CASSSQGNTEAFF. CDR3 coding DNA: TGTGCCAGCAGTTCACAGGGGAACACTGAAGCTTTCTTT.

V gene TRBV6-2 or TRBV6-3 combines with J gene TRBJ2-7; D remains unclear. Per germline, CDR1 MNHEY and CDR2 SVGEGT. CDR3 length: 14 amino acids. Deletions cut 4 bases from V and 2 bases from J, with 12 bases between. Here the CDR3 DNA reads TGTGCCAGCAGTTTACCACTTCCTCCCTACGAGCAGTACTTC. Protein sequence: CASSLPLPPYEQYF.

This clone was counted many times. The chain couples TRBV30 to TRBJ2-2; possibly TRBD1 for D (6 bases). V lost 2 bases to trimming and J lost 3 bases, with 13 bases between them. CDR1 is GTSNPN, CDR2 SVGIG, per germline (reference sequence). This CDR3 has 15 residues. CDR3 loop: CAWSPLAGDTGELFF. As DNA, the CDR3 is TGTGCCTGGAGTCCACTGGCAGGGGACACCGGGGAGCTGTTTTTT.

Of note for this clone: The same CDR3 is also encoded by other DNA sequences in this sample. The CDR3 DNA reads TGCAGTGCTAGCCAGAACACTGAAGCTTTCTTT. Amino acids: CSASQNTEAFF. The chain couples TRBV20-1 to TRBJ1-1; D not certain. In germline, CDR1 is DFQATT, CDR2 SNEGSKA (reference sequence). This CDR3 is built from 11 residues. Trimming removed 3 bases at V and 1 base at J, with 3 bases between.

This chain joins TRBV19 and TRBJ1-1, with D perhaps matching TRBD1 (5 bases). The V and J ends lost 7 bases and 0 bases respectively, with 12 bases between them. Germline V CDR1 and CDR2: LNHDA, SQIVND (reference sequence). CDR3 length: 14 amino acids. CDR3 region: CASMIGGVNTEAFF. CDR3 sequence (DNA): TGTGCCAGTATGATCGGGGGGGTGAACACTGAAGCTTTCTTT.

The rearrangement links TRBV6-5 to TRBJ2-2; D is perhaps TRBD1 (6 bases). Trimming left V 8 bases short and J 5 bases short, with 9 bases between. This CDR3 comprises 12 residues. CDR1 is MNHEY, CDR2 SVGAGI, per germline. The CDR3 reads CASGQTTGELFF. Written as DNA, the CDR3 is TGTGCCAGCGGACAGACGACCGGGGAGCTGTTTTTT.

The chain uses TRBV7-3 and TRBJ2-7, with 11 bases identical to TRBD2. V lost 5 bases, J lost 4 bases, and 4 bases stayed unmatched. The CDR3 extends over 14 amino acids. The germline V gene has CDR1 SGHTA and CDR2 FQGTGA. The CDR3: CASSPSGGPYEQYF. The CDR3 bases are TGTGCCAGCAGCCCTAGCGGGGGGCCTTACGAGCAGTACTTC.